The 27 T cell receptor beta chains below come from one sample, sequenced in a study of T-cell memory formation after mild COVID-19. From the 5' RACE reads, TCRdb called clonotypes with MiXCR, one entry per CDR3 protein. Counted here are about 82,000 distinct CDR3 sequences, more than 10% occurring once; the ten biggest clones make up around two fifths. The sequenced sample consisted of PBMCs or a T cell subset sorted from them (not recorded which). The source of these receptors is a young man who had mild COVID-19 (a few samples of this study predate the infection). Cell type and time point are not known.

The J gene is TRBJ2-4, the V gene TRBV11-2, with unresolved D. Trimming took off 2 bases at V and 3 bases at J, with 23 bases between the two ends. CDR3 size: 19 residues. The germline V gene has CDR1 SGHAT and CDR2 FQNNGV. The CDR3: CASSLRLLLGFGVKNIQYF. The CDR3 DNA follows: TGTGCCAGCAGCTTAAGATTATTGTTGGGGTTCGGCGTCAAAAACATTCAGTACTTC.

V is TRBV24-1 and J is TRBJ2-5; D could derive from TRBD1 or TRBD2 (5 bases each). The V end was cut by 6 bases, the J end by 4 bases, with 14 bases between. This CDR3 comprises 14 residues. Germline V lookup: CDR1 KGHDR, CDR2 SFDVKD. CDR3 in amino acids: CATSTGWAGETQYF. Written as DNA, the CDR3 is TGTGCCACCAGTACAGGATGGGCGGGAGAGACCCAGTACTTC.

V usage is TRBV12-3 or TRBV12-4 and J usage is TRBJ1-1; 11 bases are a match to TRBD1. Unmatched junction bases numbered 4, after V lost 7 bases and J lost 0 bases. The CDR3 spans 15 residues. The CDR3 is CASTPGQGVNTEAFF. CDR3 nucleotide sequence: TGTGCCAGCACTCCGGGACAGGGGGTGAACACTGAAGCTTTCTTT.

This clonotype was seen a few times. The chain joins TRBV5-1 to TRBJ2-3, with D perhaps matching TRBD1 (5 bases). Trimming took 5 bases from V and 2 from J, leaving 15 bases between them. The germline V gene has CDR1 SGHRS and CDR2 YFSETQ. This CDR3 is built from 15 residues. Here the CDR3 reads CASRSGQGVTDTQYF. CDR3 sequence (DNA): TGCGCCAGCAGGTCCGGGCAGGGCGTCACAGATACGCAGTATTTT.

This chain links TRBV7-2 with TRBJ2-5; no firm D call. V was pared by 0 bases and J by 1 base, with 6 bases between. The germline V gene has CDR1 SGHTA and CDR2 FQGNSA. The CDR3 covers 14 residues. CDR3 region: CASSLAPTQETQYF. The CDR3 DNA reads as TGTGCCAGCAGCTTAGCCCCCACCCAAGAGACCCAGTACTTC.

The chain uses TRBV7-9 and TRBJ1-2; D remains unclear. Trimming left V 8 bases short and J 3 bases short, with 7 bases between. This CDR3 is built from 11 residues. Germline loops: CDR1 SEHNR, CDR2 FQNEAQ (reference sequence). The CDR3 nucleotides read TGTGCCAGCGGCGAATACTATGGCTACACCTTC. This codes for CASGEYYGYTF.

The chain links TRBV28 to TRBJ2-7, with 7 bases lining up with TRBD1. The germline CDR1 and CDR2 sequences are MDHEN and SYDVKM. The V and J ends lost 5 bases and 2 bases, in that order; junction bases with no gene match: 12. This CDR3 is 16 amino acids long. Here the CDR3 DNA reads TGTGCCAGCAGTGCCGCCACAGGGGCCCTCACCTACGAGCAGTACTTC. Protein: CASSAATGALTYEQYF.

In its sample, this clonotype was seen a few times. J is TRBJ1-1 and V is TRBV12-3 or TRBV12-4, with a possible D match to TRBD1 (6 bases). With 6 bases removed from V and 0 bases from J, the gap between germline ends came to 14 bases. The CDR3 has 15 amino acids. The CDR3 spells CASRVGAGLNTEAFF. The CDR3 nucleotides are TGTGCCAGCAGAGTGGGGGCAGGGTTGAACACTGAAGCTTTCTTT.

The chain employs TRBV13 and TRBJ2-1; D is unclear. CDR1 and CDR2 from the germline V gene are PRHDT and FYEKMQ (reference sequence). This CDR3 comprises 14 residues. Trimming pared 4 bases from V and 1 base from J, leaving 8 bases between. The DNA of the CDR3 is TGTGCCAGCAGCTCACCGGGTTCCTACAATGAGCAGTTCTTC. Protein sequence: CASSSPGSYNEQFF.

This clonotype was found a few times. J is TRBJ2-5 and V is TRBV7-6; tentatively, D is TRBD1 (5 bases). V lost 3 bases and J lost 1, with 9 bases in between. Germline CDR1 is SGHVS and CDR2 is FNYEAQ. The CDR3 extends over 14 amino acids. CDR3 nucleotides: TGTGCCAGCAGCTTGACAGCGTTCCAAGAGACCCAGTACTTC. It translates to CASSLTAFQETQYF. The full variable domain, its missing parts supplied by reference TRBV7-6 and TRBJ2-5, is GAGVSQSPRYKVTKRGQDVALRCDPISGHVSLYWYRQALGQGPEFLTYFNYEAQQDKSGLPNDRFSAERPEGSISTLTIQRTEQRDSAMYRCASSLTAFQETQYFGPGTRLLVL.

The gene calls are TRBV2 and TRBJ2-2, with D possibly TRBD2 on 6 matching bases. Germline V gene data show CDR1 as SNHLY and CDR2 as FYNNEI. CDR3 length: 17 amino acids. The germline V and J ends were trimmed by 8 bases and 1 base, with 20 bases remaining between them. Written as DNA, the CDR3 is TGTGCCAGCCAAAACCGGGACTCCGAGTTGAACACCGGGGAGCTGTTTTTT. Translation: CASQNRDSELNTGELFF.

This clonotype was recorded a few times. The chain employs TRBV6-2 or TRBV6-3 and TRBJ2-5, with TRBD2 matching 14 bases. The CDR3 totals 15 residues. The V and J ends lost 6 bases and 4 bases, in that order; junction bases with no gene match: 4. The germline gives CDR1 MNHEY, CDR2 SVGEGT. CDR3 nucleotide sequence: TGTGCCAGCAGCCGACTAGCGGGGGGGCGAGAGACCCAGTACTTC. Protein: CASSRLAGGRETQYF.

V is TRBV18 and J is TRBJ2-1; D gene uncertain. The CDR3 has 12 residues. The germline CDR1 and CDR2 sequences are KGHSH and LQKENI. Trimming pared 1 base from V and 8 bases from J, leaving 6 bases between. The CDR3 DNA sequence: TGTGCCAGCTCACCACTCAATGATGAGCAGTTCTTC. Protein sequence: CASSPLNDEQFF.

This clonotype was counted between two and nine times. This chain uses TRBV6-5 with TRBJ2-6, with D possibly being TRBD2 (5 bases). Trimming removed 4 bases at V and 0 bases at J, with 19 bases between. This CDR3 comprises 19 residues. Germline CDR1 MNHEY, CDR2 SVGAGI. The CDR3 loop is CASSFGPPGKPSGANVLTF. The CDR3 DNA reads as TGTGCCAGCAGTTTCGGACCCCCGGGAAAACCCTCTGGGGCCAACGTCCTGACTTTC.

The CDR3 region is CASALLGEQYF. The CDR3 DNA reads TGTGCCAGCGCTCTCCTCGGCGAGCAGTACTTC. V and J are TRBV7-9 and TRBJ2-7; D is uncertain. The germline CDR1 and CDR2 sequences are SEHNR and FQNEAQ (reference sequence). CDR3 length equals 11 residues. The V end was cut by 8 bases, the J end by 6 bases, with 11 bases between.

This clonotype was counted many times. V and J are TRBV7-9 and TRBJ2-1; D gene uncertain. Germline CDR1 and CDR2: SEHNR and FQNEAQ (reference sequence). The CDR3 is 12 amino acids. V lost 5 bases, J lost 13 bases, and 15 bases lay in between. The CDR3 DNA follows: TGTGCCAGCAGCGTACCCCGAGCTGAACAGTTCTTC. Encoded protein: CASSVPRAEQFF.

This clonotype was observed a handful of times. The chain links TRBV2 to TRBJ1-5; 12 positions match TRBD1. This CDR3 spans 16 amino acids. CDR1 SNHLY and CDR2 FYNNEI come from the germline V gene. Trimming took 6 bases from V and 7 from J; bases not matched to a gene: 10. This CDR3 is CASSAPGQGAAQPQHF. CDR3 DNA: TGTGCCAGCAGCGCCCCGGGACAGGGGGCTGCGCAGCCCCAGCATTTT.

This clonotype has a handful of counts. The rearrangement joins TRBV29-1 to TRBJ1-1; a weak D match, TRBD1 (6 bases). Germline loops: CDR1 SQVTM, CDR2 ANQGSEA. V was trimmed by 5 bases and J by 1 base, leaving 11 bases between them. This CDR3 spans 13 amino acids. The CDR3 bases are TGCAGCGTTCACAAGACAGGGAACACTGAAGCTTTCTTT. Residues: CSVHKTGNTEAFF. Filled out from reference TRBV29-1 and TRBJ1-1, the complete variable domain reads SAVISQKPSRDICQRGTSLTIQCQVDSQVTMMFWYRQQPGQSLTLIATANQGSEATYESGFVIDKFPISRPNLTFSTLTVSNMSPEDSSIYLCSVHKTGNTEAFFGQGTRLTVV.

The V gene is TRBV4-1, the J gene TRBJ2-4; D tentatively fits TRBD1 or TRBD2 (7 bases each). CDR1 is MGHRA and CDR2 is YSYEKL in the germline V gene. This CDR3 spans 15 amino acids. V lost 5 bases and J 6 bases, leaving 17 bases between the germline ends. The CDR3 is CASSFSAGGVNIQYF. CDR3 DNA sequence: TGCGCCAGCAGCTTTTCAGCAGGGGGGGTAAACATTCAGTACTTC.

This clonotype was seen only a few times. The V gene is TRBV20-1, the J gene TRBJ2-1; TRBD2 aligns across 14 bases. V dropped 0 bases and J dropped 6; count of bases not matched to a gene: 7. This CDR3 comprises 17 residues. Germline assignment: CDR1 DFQATT and CDR2 SNEGSKA (reference sequence). The CDR3 bases are TGCAGTGCTAGAGATAGGGGACTAGCGGGGGCCCCCAATGAGCAGTTCTTC. Amino acids: CSARDRGLAGAPNEQFF.

The genes are TRBV11-2 and TRBJ1-5; D is undetermined. Trimming left V 1 base short and J 0 bases short, with 4 bases between. Germline assignment: CDR1 SGHAT and CDR2 FQNNGV. CDR3 length equals 14 residues. CDR3 residues: CASSLVDSNQPQHF. Here the CDR3 DNA reads TGTGCCAGCAGCTTAGTAGATAGCAATCAGCCCCAGCATTTT.

This rearrangement joins TRBV20-1 to TRBJ2-7, with 8 bases matching TRBD2. In germline, CDR1 is DFQATT, CDR2 SNEGSKA (reference sequence). The trim removed 3 bases at V and 2 bases at J, leaving 0 bases unmatched. The CDR3 is 12 amino acids. As DNA, the CDR3 is TGCAGTGCTAGCGGGGGGGCCTACGAGCAGTACTTC. This encodes CSASGGAYEQYF.

A few counts support this clonotype. This CDR3 is CASSQDLALQETQYF. The CDR3 nucleotides are TGCGCCAGCAGCCAAGATCTGGCCCTCCAAGAGACCCAGTACTTC. This chain links TRBV4-1 with TRBJ2-5; D not certain. This CDR3 spans 15 amino acids. V lost 0 bases and J lost 1, with 9 bases in between. Per the germline V gene, CDR1 is MGHRA and CDR2 is YSYEKL.

This clonotype has more than one count but fewer than ten. The chain recombines TRBV12-3 or TRBV12-4 with TRBJ2-3; D may be TRBD1 or TRBD2 (5 bases each). This CDR3 has 15 residues. Trimming left V 4 bases short and J 2 bases short, with 13 bases between. Here the CDR3 reads CASSSGTMDTDTQYF. The CDR3 nucleotides read TGTGCCAGCAGTTCCGGGACCATGGACACAGATACGCAGTATTTT.

This clonotype was picked up a small number of times. The CDR3 sequence is CASTPGQGAETQYF. Written as DNA, the CDR3 is TGTGCCAGCACTCCGGGACAGGGGGCAGAGACCCAGTACTTC. The chain joins TRBV6-2 or TRBV6-3 to TRBJ2-5, with TRBD1 identical over 12 bases. The CDR3 is 14 amino acids. The germline V gene has CDR1 MNHEY and CDR2 SVGEGT. Losses at the gene ends were 7 bases for V and 4 bases for J; bases not matched to a gene: 4.

In this sample, this clonotype turned up a few times. The rearrangement uses TRBV18 and TRBJ2-3; 10 positions match TRBD1. From germline, CDR1 is KGHSH and CDR2 LQKENI. V gave up 0 bases and J gave up 3 bases; unmatched junction bases: 6. The CDR3 runs 17 residues. CDR3 coding DNA: TGTGCCAGCTCACCACCTGGGACAGGGGCTTGGACAGATACGCAGTATTTT. Translation: CASSPPGTGAWTDTQYF.

V is TRBV18 and J is TRBJ2-1; D is unclear. The V end was cut by 5 bases, the J end by 0 bases, with 11 bases between. The CDR3 has 15 residues. Germline values: CDR1 KGHSH, CDR2 LQKENI. For the CDR3, the DNA is TGTGCCAGCTCATCAAGCGAAAGCTCCTACAATGAGCAGTTCTTC. Protein sequence: CASSSSESSYNEQFF. The whole variable domain, remainder taken from reference TRBV18 and TRBJ2-1, is NAGVMQNPRHLVRRRGQEARLRCSPMKGHSHVYWYRQLPEEGLKFMVYLQKENIIDESGMPKERFSAEFPKEGPSILRIQQVVRGDSAAYFCASSSSESSYNEQFFGPGTRLTVL.